This T cell receptor (beta chain) was profiled in a study of monozygotic twins with inflammatory bowel disease (dated by TCRdb to about 2019). General notes on the study: The full study comprised about 28 monozygotic twin pairs: nine German pairs (four IBD-concordant, five IBD-discordant) and 19 IBD-discordant Danish pairs. Each individual had, on average, about 151 000 unique TCRalpha sequences and 181 000 unique TCRbeta sequences available for analysis. The search for disease-associated traits relied mainly on comparing, within discordant pairs, IBD patients with their genetically identical healthy co-twins. General findings and caveats noted by the study authors: TCRbeta repertoire diversity, by inverse Simpson index, was decreased in IBD patients compared with their healthy co-twins. Repertoire similarity did not differ between concordant and discordant twins, possibly due to limited statistical power. Compared with healthy twins, IBD patients had fewer clonotypes in common with other individuals, a difference most pronounced in patients showing signs of disease activity. The analysis was unable to tell apart different T cell subtypes. Differing immunosuppressive treatments among patients may have added background noise and inter-individual variability to the repertoires. No single strong signal or clonotype linked to IBD turned up in the results, so the idea that one exists was not supported.

From cysteine to phenylalanine, the CDR3 is 16 amino acids long. The coding DNA is unavailable. From a lookup of the germline V gene, CDR1 and CDR2 are LGHNA and YNFKEQ. Libraries were made using 5' RACE. Each TCR library was prepared from around 3,400 ng of total RNA. For each sample, cDNA was synthesized in eight separate reactions using SMARTScribe reverse transcriptase. Unique molecular identifiers containing a 6-nucleotide sample barcode were introduced through template switching during cDNA synthesis. Two nested PCRs of roughly 16 and 10 cycles amplified the TCRalpha and TCRbeta cDNA, and bead purification followed each PCR. Before amplification, the cDNA was treated with uracil DNA-glycosylase and purified using the QIAquick PCR purification kit. The second PCR added Illumina TruSeq-compatible adapters along with sample-specific barcodes. Library quality and concentration were checked on TapeStation and Qubit, and libraries were pooled at 5 to 6.5 ng each. Sequencing of the pooled libraries was done on an Illumina HiSeq2500 single-index Rapid Run using custom sequencing primers and 2 x 100 bp reads. Concerning the study's data processing: PCR and sequencing errors were corrected by UMI-based consensus assembly using MiGEC version 1.2.6. MiXCR version 2.1.1 handled V(D)J alignment, clonotype assembly and CDR3 extraction. Normalisation of gene usage, clonotype sharing and MAIT/NKT TCR abundance was achieved by analysing the top 1000, 10 000 and 20 000 clonotypes per sample. Diversity was computed as the inverse Simpson index with the vegan R package after downsampling to 27 000 UMIs. Paired Mann-Whitney U tests were applied to discordant twin pairs, and Benjamini-Hochberg correction was used for multiple testing. Through TCRdb reprocessing, the reads give one entry per CDR3 protein sequence; DNA is omitted. The V and J calls and clone size come from TCRdb's table, not from the authors' own analysis. The sample's table lists a count of about 450,000 distinct CDR3 sequences. More than 2% of the sample lies in the top ten.

Regarding this clonotype: Its antigen is not yet known.

A 2.5 ml peripheral blood sample was drawn into PAXgene tubes per donor and stored at -80°C. Without any T cell sorting, total RNA was extracted from whole blood using the PAXgene blood miRNA kit on an automated QIAcube. Peripheral blood from monozygotic twin pairs concordant or discordant for inflammatory bowel disease was subjected to deep TCRalpha and TCRbeta repertoire profiling with unique molecular barcoding. Smoking habits were recorded for all twin pairs, with individuals classified as current, former or never smokers. This clonotype originated in a human donor with ulcerative colitis or Crohn's disease, or a healthy co-twin of an affected twin (not recorded which). The rearranged chain carries TRBV4-2 and TRBJ1-1. Sequencing was done on a sample of blood. The CDR3 reads CASSQDVTQVVSEAFF.